These T cell receptor beta chains were read from a single sample in a study of shared clonotypes between healthy human individuals. This table comes from immunoSEQ multiplex PCR, and its TCRdb copy is limited to in-frame clones, with some not included. Among more than 850,000 clones, 70% to 80% were seen once, and the ten largest hold about 0.52%. Material: memory CD4+ T cells from PBMCs. These receptors were collected from a man aged 18 to 30 in good health. Some clones in this sample may be carry-over from other donors' samples. Each CDR3 is given with its conserved first and last residue. The D gene is left open where the match is weak. Expanded clones get a size class; other rows say once, few or many, or leave the size out.

d_gene	v_gene	abundance	j_gene	CDR3aa	CDR3nt
.	TRBV27	many	TRBJ2-7	CASRSPSYEQYF	TGTGCCAGCAGGTCCCCCTCGTACGAGCAGTACTTC
.	TRBV7-3	.	TRBJ2-7	CASSLVGGATGEQYF	TGTGCCAGCAGCTTAGTCGGAGGGGCGACAGGGGAGCAGTACTTC
TRBD1	TRBV18	few	TRBJ2-5	CASSQYGQGQETQYF	TGTGCCAGCTCTCAATACGGACAGGGCCAAGAGACCCAGTACTTC
.	TRBV7-2	.	TRBJ2-7	CASSLSGLSYEQYF	TGTGCCAGCAGCCTAAGCGGGTTGTCCTACGAGCAGTACTTC
.	TRBV5-4	.	TRBJ1-1	CASRLQMNTEAFF	TGTGCCAGCAGGTTACAAATGAACACTGAAGCTTTCTTT
.	TRBV28	.	TRBJ2-1	CASSLRRDEQFF	TGTGCCAGCAGTTTAAGGCGGGACGAGCAGTTCTTC
.	TRBV2	.	TRBJ2-1	CASSVDRALSSYNEQFF	TGTGCCAGCAGTGTCGATCGAGCCCTGAGCTCCTACAATGAGCAGTTCTTC
.	TRBV19	.	TRBJ1-3	CASSVSGNSGNTIYF	TGTGCCAGTAGTGTCTCCGGGAACTCTGGAAACACCATATATTTT
.	TRBV7-2	.	TRBJ1-5	CASSLSGFLPPQHF	TGTGCCAGCAGCTTATCAGGATTCCTCCCGCCCCAGCATTTT
TRBD1	TRBV7-9	many	TRBJ2-1	CASSPPPAGQGYNEQFF	TGTGCCAGCAGCCCTCCCCCTGCAGGACAGGGGTACAATGAGCAGTTCTTC
.	TRBV11-2	.	TRBJ1-2	CASRPALFRVGYTF	TGTGCCAGCAGACCGGCACTTTTTCGAGTTGGCTACACCTTC
TRBD1	TRBV18	few	TRBJ2-2	CASSPGTGVSTGELFF	TGTGCCAGCTCACCCGGGACAGGAGTCTCCACCGGGGAGCTGTTTTTT
.	TRBV9	.	TRBJ1-2	CASSRLGTNYGYTF	TGTGCCAGCAGCCGCTTAGGGACTAACTATGGCTACACCTTC